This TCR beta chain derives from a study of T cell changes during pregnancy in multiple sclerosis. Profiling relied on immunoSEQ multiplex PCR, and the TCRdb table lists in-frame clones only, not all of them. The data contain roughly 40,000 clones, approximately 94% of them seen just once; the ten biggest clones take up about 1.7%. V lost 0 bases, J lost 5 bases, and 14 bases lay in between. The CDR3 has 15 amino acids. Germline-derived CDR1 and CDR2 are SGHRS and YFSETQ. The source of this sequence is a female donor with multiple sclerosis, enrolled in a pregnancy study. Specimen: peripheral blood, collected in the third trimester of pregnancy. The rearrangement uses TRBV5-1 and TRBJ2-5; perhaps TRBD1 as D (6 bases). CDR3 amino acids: CASSLGSTGTETQYF. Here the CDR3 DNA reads TGCGCCAGCAGCTTGGGATCGACAGGCACCGAGACCCAGTACTTC. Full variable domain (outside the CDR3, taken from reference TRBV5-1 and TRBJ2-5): KAGVTQTPRYLIKTRGQQVTLSCSPISGHRSVSWYQQTPGQGLQFLFEYFSETQRNKGNFPGRFSGRQFSNSRSEMNVSTLELGDSALYLCASSLGSTGTETQYFGPGTRLLVL.